This T cell receptor beta chain was sequenced for a study of cytomegalovirus exposure and HLA in healthy donors. Study-level points and caveats: For cytomegalovirus status, the classifier reportedly gave diagnoses with high specificity and sensitivity.

In the PCR, 60 Vbeta and 13 Jbeta primers were used. The assay was immunoSEQ multiplex PCR, and TCRdb's table has in-frame clones only and misses some. The sample consists of approximately 160,000 clones, 77% of them appearing once. Regarding this clone: What it recognizes is unknown.

This CDR3 has 18 residues. In germline, CDR1 is SGHDT, CDR2 YYEEEE. V dropped 5 bases and J dropped 6; count of bases not matched to a gene: 17. The V and J genes are TRBV5-6 and TRBJ2-4, with TRBD2 identical over 10 bases. The clonotype originates from a woman in her 30s in good health and CMV-seropositive. The source material was PBMCs. The CDR3 DNA follows: TGTGCCAGCAGGATGGGGGGACTAGCGTCGGAGGTGCTAAACATTCAGTACTTC. Translating it yields CASRMGGLASEVLNIQYF.